The TCR beta chain described here comes from a study of blood T cell repertoires in COVID-19. As handled by the study authors: Amplification with reference gene primers provided the estimates of nucleated cell counts. The method was immunoSEQ multiplex PCR; TCRdb's version includes in-frame clones alone and lacks a portion of them. V and J calls plus clone size are reproduced from that table; the DNA served to infer D and trimming. The repertoire includes 270,000 or so clones, around 90% of them detected once, and 0.94% sits in the top ten. This clone was seen only a few times. Trimming removed 7 bases from V and 6 bases from J; junction bases left unmatched: 7. Germline V CDR1 and CDR2: SNHLY, FYNNEI. The CDR3 runs 13 residues.

The chain uses TRBV2 and TRBJ2-7; 9 nucleotides align to TRBD1. The TCR sequence derives from a woman aged 40 to 50 who had recovered from COVID-19. The sequencing input was peripheral blood. As DNA, the CDR3 is TGTGCCAGCACCCCCGGGACAGGGACCGAGCAGTACTTC. This translates into CASTPGTGTEQYF.